The entry that follows covers one TCR beta chain sequence. The RNA, roughly 0.45 to 1 ug, was put through reverse transcription using random hexamers. With immunoSEQ multiplex PCR, TCR beta CDR3 was amplified across 54 Vbeta and 13 Jbeta. From the immunoSEQ multiplex PCR reads, TCRdb called clonotypes with MiXCR, one entry per CDR3 protein. The sample carries around 280,000 distinct CDR3 sequences, 70% to 90% recorded once. The entry originates in a study of CD8 T cells in Susac syndrome. Those who served as multiple sclerosis controls were treatment-naive patients with stable or active relapsing-remitting disease. Negative isolation yielded CD8+ and CD4+ T cells; FACS enriched TEMRA cells. This TCR came from a human donor with multiple sclerosis. Sequences were obtained from CD8+ T cells from PBMCs.

CDR3 DNA sequence: TGTGCCAGCAGCTCCCAATACAGGGGGCCTTACTCTGGGGCCAACGTCCTGACTTTC. It codes for CASSSQYRGPYSGANVLTF. The V gene is TRBV11-2, the J gene TRBJ2-6; TRBD1 matches at 9 bases. V lost 4 bases to trimming and J lost 0 bases; unmatched junction nucleotides: 10. The CDR3 has 19 amino acids. The germline CDR1 and CDR2 sequences are SGHAT and FQNNGV.